The source of this T cell receptor beta chain is a study of CD8+CD57+ T cells in acquired aplastic anemia. CDR3 and TCR beta VDJ profiling relied on a genomic DNA template. TCRdb re-called the reads with MiXCR, one entry per CDR3 protein. The top ten hold 25% to 30% of the sample, which has 130,000 or so distinct CDR3 sequences, under 65% seen once. Only patients with CD8+CD57+ cell expansion on flow cytometry were chosen for sequencing. Each patient had severe acquired aplastic anemia. The length of the CDR3 is 16 residues. The junction had 9 bases not matched to a gene; V was cut back by 3 bases and J by 5 bases. Germline CDR1 DFQATT, CDR2 SNEGSKA (reference sequence).

Sequencing used sorted CD4+, CD8+, or CD8+CD57+ T cells (not recorded which) from PBMCs. The gene calls are TRBV20-1 and TRBJ2-2, with 10 bases fitting TRBD2. This clonotype was sampled from a human donor with aplastic anemia. CDR3 DNA sequence: TGCAGTGCTAGTGGGGGCCTAGCGGGGGTAACCGGGGAGCTGTTTTTT. Translating it yields CSASGGLAGVTGELFF.